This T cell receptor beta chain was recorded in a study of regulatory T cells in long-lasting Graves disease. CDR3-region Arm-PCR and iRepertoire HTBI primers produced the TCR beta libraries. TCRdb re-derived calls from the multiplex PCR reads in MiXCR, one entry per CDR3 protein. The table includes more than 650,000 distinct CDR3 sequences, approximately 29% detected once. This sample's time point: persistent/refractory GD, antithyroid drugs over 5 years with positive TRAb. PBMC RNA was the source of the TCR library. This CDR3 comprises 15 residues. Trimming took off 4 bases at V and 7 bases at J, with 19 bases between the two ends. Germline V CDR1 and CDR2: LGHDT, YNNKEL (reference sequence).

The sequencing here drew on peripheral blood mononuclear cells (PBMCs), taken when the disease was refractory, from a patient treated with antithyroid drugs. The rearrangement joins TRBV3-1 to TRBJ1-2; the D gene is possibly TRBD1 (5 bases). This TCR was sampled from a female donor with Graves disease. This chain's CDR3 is CASSPPGRGAGGYTF. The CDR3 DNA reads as TGTGCCAGCAGCCCCCCGGGACGAGGCGCCGGTGGCTACACCTTC. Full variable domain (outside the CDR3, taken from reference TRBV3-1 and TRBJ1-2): DTAVSQTPKYLVTQMGNDKSIKCEQNLGHDTMYWYKQDSKKFLKIMFSYNNKELIINETVPNRFSPKSPDKAHLNLHINSLELGDSAVYFCASSPPGRGAGGYTFGSGTRLTVV.